What follows are 16 T cell receptor beta chains derived from one specimen sequenced in a study of metastatic and nonmetastatic thyroid tumors. No patient received treatment before thyroid surgery. TCRdb re-processed the PCR reads through MiXCR. The sample holds more than 40,000 clones, less than 4.5% seen once. Material: blood. The receptors were gathered from a female donor with papillary thyroid cancer or a benign thyroid nodule (not recorded which). Some clones in this sample may be carry-over from other donors' samples.

On this clone: Germline is not matched at one junction end, which may reflect a read error. The chain employs TRBV20-1 and TRBJ2-7, with no clear D. The CDR3 sequence is 16 residues long. The V gene's germline CDR1 is DFQATT and CDR2 SNEGSKA (reference sequence). The CDR3 protein is CSAGMYSWQSSYEQHF. The CDR3 DNA sequence: TGCAGTGCGGGGATGTATTCGTGGCAAAGCTCCTACGAGCAGCACTTC.

This clone was recorded many times. The chain uses TRBV7-6 and TRBJ2-7; maybe TRBD2 (6 bases). Trimming removed 4 bases at V and 3 bases at J, with 16 bases between. Germline CDR1 and CDR2: SGHVS and FNYEAQ. The CDR3 contains 15 residues. CDR3 sequence (DNA): TGTGCCAGCAGCTCCCCGGGGGAGACGGGCTACGAGCAGTACTTC. Encoded protein: CASSSPGETGYEQYF.

This chain connects TRBV2 to TRBJ2-7; either TRBD1 or TRBD2 may supply D (5 bases each). The CDR3 consists of 16 residues. V lost 4 bases to trimming and J lost 6 bases, with 22 bases between them. Per germline, CDR1 SNHLY and CDR2 FYNNEI. The CDR3 DNA is TGTGCCAGCAGTGCAAGGGGAGCCCTCCTCGAAGCCGAGCAGTACTTC. Translated: CASSARGALLEAEQYF.

This clone occurred many times. The rearrangement joins TRBV30 to TRBJ2-7; perhaps TRBD1 as D (5 bases). Trimming took off 2 bases at V and 0 bases at J, with 5 bases between the two ends. This CDR3 has 12 amino acids. In germline, CDR1 is GTSNPN, CDR2 SVGIG (reference sequence). The CDR3 coding sequence is TGTGCCTGGAGTAGGGGCTCCTACGAGCAGTACTTC. Residues: CAWSRGSYEQYF.

This clone was counted many times. V gene TRBV10-3 combines with J gene TRBJ2-5; 11 bases map to TRBD2. The CDR3 covers 16 residues. V shed 2 bases, J shed 3 bases, and the junction held 5 bases outside the gene matches. The V gene's germline CDR1 is ENHRY and CDR2 SYGVKD. CDR3 residues: CAISETSGSLKETQYF. CDR3 nucleotides: TGTGCCATCAGTGAGACTAGCGGGAGTTTAAAAGAGACCCAGTACTTC.

The V gene is TRBV9, the J gene TRBJ2-2; D tentatively reads TRBD1 or TRBD2 (6 bases each). Germline-derived CDR1 and CDR2 are SGDLS and YYNGEE. The CDR3 contains 17 residues. Trimming cost V 3 bases and J 6 bases, with 21 bases left between them. DNA of the CDR3: TGTGCCAGCAGCGGAGGGGTAAAGACAGGAGGGCCCGGGGAGCTGTTTTTT. Protein product: CASSGGVKTGGPGELFF.

The sample holds a few counts of this clone. This rearrangement joins TRBV12-3 or TRBV12-4 to TRBJ2-7; D call uncertain. The V end lost 1 base, the J end lost 6 bases, and 16 bases lay between the germline ends. CDR3 length equals 15 residues. CDR3 in amino acids: CASSLVAPGLGEQYF. DNA for the CDR3: TGTGCCAGCAGTTTAGTTGCCCCGGGTTTGGGCGAGCAGTACTTC.

This clone showed up many times. The gene calls are TRBV7-9 and TRBJ2-3; 12 positions agree with TRBD2. Germline CDR1 is SEHNR and CDR2 is FQNEAQ (reference sequence). The CDR3 extends over 14 amino acids. V shed 6 bases, J shed 5 bases, and the junction held 3 bases outside the gene matches. CDR3 region: CASRTSGSGDTQYF. The CDR3 DNA reads as TGTGCCAGCAGGACTAGCGGGAGTGGAGATACGCAGTATTTT.

This clone came up many times. The chain recombines TRBV10-2 with TRBJ2-3; D unresolved. The CDR3 sequence is 11 residues long. Germline values: CDR1 WSHSY, CDR2 SAAADI. Trimming left V 8 bases short and J 11 bases short, with 14 bases between. CDR3: CASDTGRLQYF. The CDR3 DNA is TGCGCCAGCGATACCGGCCGATTGCAGTATTTT.

This clone has at least ten counts. The chain joins TRBV12-3 or TRBV12-4 to TRBJ2-1; 11 nucleotides match TRBD2. This CDR3 has 15 residues. V gave up 5 bases and J gave up 8 bases; unmatched junction bases: 8. CDR3 in amino acids: CASSDGLAGGYEQFF. The CDR3 nucleotides read TGTGCCAGCAGTGACGGACTAGCGGGCGGGTATGAGCAGTTCTTC.

This clone was detected only a few times. The J gene is TRBJ1-2, the V gene TRBV24-1; weak D call: TRBD1 (5 bases). Trimming cost V 10 bases and J 0 bases, with 11 bases left between them. The CDR3 consists of 13 residues. Germline assignment: CDR1 KGHDR and CDR2 SFDVKD. CDR3 region: CATSDRANYGYTF. DNA for the CDR3: TGTGCCACTTCCGACAGAGCTAACTATGGCTACACCTTC.

A few counts support this clone. The chain recombines TRBV19 with TRBJ1-1, with 8 bases lining up with TRBD1. The germline gives CDR1 LNHDA, CDR2 SQIVND (reference sequence). The V and J ends lost 6 bases and 1 base, in that order; junction bases with no gene match: 7. This CDR3 spans 15 amino acids. The CDR3 loop reads CASRKDGQGNTEAFF. The CDR3 coding sequence is TGTGCCAGTAGAAAAGACGGACAGGGGAACACTGAAGCTTTCTTT.

This clone was counted many times. Here the CDR3 reads CASSLVGTPIDPYTF. CDR3 nucleotide sequence: TGCGCCAGCAGCTTGGTGGGGACACCGATAGATCCCTACACCTTC. V and J are TRBV5-1 and TRBJ1-2; D possibly corresponds to TRBD1 (6 bases). This CDR3 spans 15 amino acids. CDR1 is SGHRS, CDR2 YFSETQ, per germline. V was cut by 0 bases and J by 10 bases, with 19 bases left in between. Combining the CDR3 with reference TRBV5-1 and TRBJ1-2 gives the whole variable domain KAGVTQTPRYLIKTRGQQVTLSCSPISGHRSVSWYQQTPGQGLQFLFEYFSETQRNKGNFPGRFSGRQFSNSRSEMNVSTLELGDSALYLCASSLVGTPIDPYTFGSGTRLTVV.

Many counts were recorded for this clone. The rearrangement joins TRBV6-1 to TRBJ2-3; D is possibly TRBD2 (6 bases). The ends were cut back, 5 bases at V and 1 base at J, with 19 bases in the middle. The germline V gene has CDR1 MNHNS and CDR2 SASEGT. This CDR3 spans 17 amino acids. The CDR3 DNA sequence: TGTGCCAGCAGTAACAATAGGGGTCTAGCGCGCACAGATACGCAGTATTTT. Translating gives CASSNNRGLARTDTQYF.

This clone came up many times. Additional DNA sequences in this sample encode the identical CDR3. The J gene is TRBJ2-1, the V gene TRBV12-3 or TRBV12-4; the D is unclear. The V and J ends lost 6 bases and 7 bases respectively, with 16 bases between them. The CDR3 totals 14 residues. The CDR3 bases are TGTGCCAGCAGCTCGACCGGAACTTATAATGAGCAGTTCTTC. Translation: CASSSTGTYNEQFF.

In its sample, this clone was seen many times. V gene TRBV3-1 combines with J gene TRBJ2-5, with D maybe TRBD1 (5 bases). V shed 4 bases and J shed 5 bases, with 11 bases lying between them. The CDR3 is 13 amino acids. CDR1 is LGHDT and CDR2 is YNNKEL in the germline V gene (reference sequence). The CDR3 DNA is TGTGCCAGCAGCCGCACCCGACAGGAGACCCAGTACTTC. Its protein product is CASSRTRQETQYF.